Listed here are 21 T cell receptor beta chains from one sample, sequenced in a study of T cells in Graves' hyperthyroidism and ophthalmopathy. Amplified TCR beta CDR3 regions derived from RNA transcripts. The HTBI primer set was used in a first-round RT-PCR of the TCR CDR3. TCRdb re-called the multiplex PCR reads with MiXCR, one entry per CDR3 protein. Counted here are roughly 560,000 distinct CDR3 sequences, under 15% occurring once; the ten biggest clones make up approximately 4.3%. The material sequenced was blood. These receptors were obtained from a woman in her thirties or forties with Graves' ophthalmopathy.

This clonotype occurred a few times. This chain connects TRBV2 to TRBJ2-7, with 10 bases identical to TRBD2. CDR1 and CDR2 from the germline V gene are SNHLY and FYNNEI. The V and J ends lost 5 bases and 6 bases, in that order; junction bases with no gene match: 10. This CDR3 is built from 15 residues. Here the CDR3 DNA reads TGTGCCAGCAGTCTTATCTTAGCGGGAGGACGCGAGCAGTACTTC. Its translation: CASSLILAGGREQYF.

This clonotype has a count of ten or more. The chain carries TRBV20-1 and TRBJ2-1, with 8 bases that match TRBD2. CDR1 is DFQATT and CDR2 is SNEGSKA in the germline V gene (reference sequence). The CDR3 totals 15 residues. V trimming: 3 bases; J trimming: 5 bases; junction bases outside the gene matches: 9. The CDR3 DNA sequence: TGCAGTGCTAGCGATCGACTAGCGATCAACAATGAGCAGTTCTTC. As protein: CSASDRLAINNEQFF.

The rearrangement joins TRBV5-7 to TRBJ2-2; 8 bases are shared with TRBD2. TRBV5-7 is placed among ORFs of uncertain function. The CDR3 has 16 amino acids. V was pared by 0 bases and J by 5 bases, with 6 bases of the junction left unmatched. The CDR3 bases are TGTGCCAGCAGCTTGGCCATGTCTAGCGGGACCGGGGAGCTGTTTTTT. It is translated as CASSLAMSSGTGELFF.

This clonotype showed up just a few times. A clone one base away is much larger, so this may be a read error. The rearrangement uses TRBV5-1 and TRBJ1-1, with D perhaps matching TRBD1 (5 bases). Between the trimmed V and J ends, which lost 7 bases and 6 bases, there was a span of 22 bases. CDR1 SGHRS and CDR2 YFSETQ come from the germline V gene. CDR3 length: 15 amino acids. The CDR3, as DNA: TGCGCCAGCGGCCAGTCATCCAGGGATGGGTCTGAAGCTTTCTTT. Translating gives CASGQSSRDGSEAFF.

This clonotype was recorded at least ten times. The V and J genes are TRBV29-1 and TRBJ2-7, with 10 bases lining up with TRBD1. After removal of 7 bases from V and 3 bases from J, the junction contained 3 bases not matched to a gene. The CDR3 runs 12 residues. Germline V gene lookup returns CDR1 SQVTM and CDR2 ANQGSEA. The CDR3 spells CSATGGIYEQYF. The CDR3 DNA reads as TGCAGCGCGACAGGGGGCATCTACGAGCAGTACTTC.

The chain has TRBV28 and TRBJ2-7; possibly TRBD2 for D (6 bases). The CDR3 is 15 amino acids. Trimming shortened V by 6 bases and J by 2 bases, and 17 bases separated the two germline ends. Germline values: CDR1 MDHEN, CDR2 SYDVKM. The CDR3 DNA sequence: TGTGCCAGCAGCCCCTCGGGACTTACCGCCTACGAGCAGTACTTC. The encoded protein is CASSPSGLTAYEQYF.

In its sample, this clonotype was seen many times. This CDR3 is CASSFGSGSFETQYF. The CDR3 DNA reads TGTGCCAGCAGTTTCGGTAGCGGGAGTTTTGAGACCCAGTACTTC. This rearrangement joins TRBV12-3 or TRBV12-4 to TRBJ2-5; 9 bases agree with TRBD2. Losses at the gene ends were 3 bases for V and 5 bases for J; bases not matched to a gene: 7. This CDR3 spans 15 amino acids.

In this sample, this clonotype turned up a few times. The CDR3 region is CASSREVPYGAFF. CDR3 DNA sequence: TGTGCCAGCAGCCGTGAAGTCCCCTACGGAGCTTTCTTT. The chain uses TRBV7-2 and TRBJ1-1; D gene uncertain. Trimming stripped 5 bases from V and 10 bases from J, with 17 bases between. The CDR3 has 13 amino acids. CDR1 SGHTA and CDR2 FQGNSA come from the germline V gene.

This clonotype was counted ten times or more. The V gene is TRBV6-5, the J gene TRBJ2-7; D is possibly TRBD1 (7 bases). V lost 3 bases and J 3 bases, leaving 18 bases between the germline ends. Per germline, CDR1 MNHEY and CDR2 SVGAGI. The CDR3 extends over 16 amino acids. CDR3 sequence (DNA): TGTGCCAGCAGTTATGCGCCCGCAGGGGGAGGCTACGAGCAGTACTTC. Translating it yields CASSYAPAGGGYEQYF.

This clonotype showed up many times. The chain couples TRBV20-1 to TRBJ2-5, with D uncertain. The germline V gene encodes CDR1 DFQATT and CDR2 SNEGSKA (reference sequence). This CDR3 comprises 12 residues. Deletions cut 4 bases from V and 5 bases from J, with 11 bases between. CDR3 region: CSATDGEETQYF. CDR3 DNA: TGCAGTGCTACGGATGGCGAGGAGACCCAGTACTTC.

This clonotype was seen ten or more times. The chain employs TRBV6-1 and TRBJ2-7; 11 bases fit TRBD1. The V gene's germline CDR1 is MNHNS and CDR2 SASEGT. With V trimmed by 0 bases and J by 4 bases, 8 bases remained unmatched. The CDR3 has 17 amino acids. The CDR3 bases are TGTGCCAGCAGTGAAGCGCCTCGGACAGGGGGCGGGTACGAGCAGTACTTC. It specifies CASSEAPRTGGGYEQYF.

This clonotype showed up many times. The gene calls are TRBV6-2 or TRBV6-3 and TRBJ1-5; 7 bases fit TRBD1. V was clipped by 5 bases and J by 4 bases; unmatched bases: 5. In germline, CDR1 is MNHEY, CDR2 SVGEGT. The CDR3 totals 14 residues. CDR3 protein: CASSKPGGNQPQHF. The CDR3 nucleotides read TGTGCCAGCAGTAAACCAGGGGGGAATCAGCCCCAGCATTTT.

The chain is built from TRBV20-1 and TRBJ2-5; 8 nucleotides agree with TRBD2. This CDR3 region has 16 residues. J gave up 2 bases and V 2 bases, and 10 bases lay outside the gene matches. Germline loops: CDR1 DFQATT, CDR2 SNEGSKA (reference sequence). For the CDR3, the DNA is TGCAGTGCTAGACTCAGAAGACTAGCGAGACAAGAGACCCAGTACTTC. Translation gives CSARLRRLARQETQYF.

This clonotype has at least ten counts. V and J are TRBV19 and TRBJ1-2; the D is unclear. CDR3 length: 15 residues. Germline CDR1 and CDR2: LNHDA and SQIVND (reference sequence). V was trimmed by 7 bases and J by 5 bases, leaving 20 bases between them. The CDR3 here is CASTPLGGSRYGYTF. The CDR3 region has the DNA TGTGCCAGTACCCCTCTCGGAGGGTCGAGGTATGGCTACACCTTC. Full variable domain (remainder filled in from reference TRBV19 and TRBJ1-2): DGGITQSPKYLFRKEGQNVTLSCEQNLNHDAMYWYRQDPGQGLRLIYYSQIVNDFQKGDIAEGYSVSREKKESFPLTVTSAQKNPTAFYLCASTPLGGSRYGYTFGSGTRLTVV.

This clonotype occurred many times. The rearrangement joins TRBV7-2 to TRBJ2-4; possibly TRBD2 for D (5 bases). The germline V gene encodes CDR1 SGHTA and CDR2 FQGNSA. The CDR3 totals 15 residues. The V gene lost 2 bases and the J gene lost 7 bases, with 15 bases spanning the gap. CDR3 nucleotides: TGTGCCAGCAGCTTACTTTCGGGAATGGGGAACATTCAGTACTTC. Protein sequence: CASSLLSGMGNIQYF. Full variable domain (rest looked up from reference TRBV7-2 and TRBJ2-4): GAGVSQSPSNKVTEKGKDVELRCDPISGHTALYWYRQSLGQGLEFLIYFQGNSAPDKSGLPSDRFSAERTGGSVSTLTIQRTQQEDSAVYLCASSLLSGMGNIQYFGAGTRLSVL.

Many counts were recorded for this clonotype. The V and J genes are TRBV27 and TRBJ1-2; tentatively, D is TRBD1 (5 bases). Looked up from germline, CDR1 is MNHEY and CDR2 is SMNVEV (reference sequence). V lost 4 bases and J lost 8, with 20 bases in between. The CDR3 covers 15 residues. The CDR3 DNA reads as TGTGCCAGCAGTTACACAGGACGCCTGGGGGGGGGCTACACCTTC. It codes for CASSYTGRLGGGYTF.

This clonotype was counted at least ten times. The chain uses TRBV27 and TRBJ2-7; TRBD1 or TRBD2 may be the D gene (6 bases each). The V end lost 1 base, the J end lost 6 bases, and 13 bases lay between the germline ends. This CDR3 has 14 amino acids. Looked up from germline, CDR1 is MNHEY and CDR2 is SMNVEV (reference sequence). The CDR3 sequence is CASSLYPEGGEQYF. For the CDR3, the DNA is TGTGCCAGCAGTTTATACCCAGAGGGGGGCGAGCAGTACTTC.

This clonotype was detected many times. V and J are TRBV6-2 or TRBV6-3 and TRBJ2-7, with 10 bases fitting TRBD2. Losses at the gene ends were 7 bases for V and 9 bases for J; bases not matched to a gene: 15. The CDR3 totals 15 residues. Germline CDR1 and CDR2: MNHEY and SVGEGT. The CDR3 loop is CASIEPGLATRGQYF. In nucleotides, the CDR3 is TGTGCCAGCATCGAGCCGGGACTAGCGACCCGGGGGCAGTACTTC.

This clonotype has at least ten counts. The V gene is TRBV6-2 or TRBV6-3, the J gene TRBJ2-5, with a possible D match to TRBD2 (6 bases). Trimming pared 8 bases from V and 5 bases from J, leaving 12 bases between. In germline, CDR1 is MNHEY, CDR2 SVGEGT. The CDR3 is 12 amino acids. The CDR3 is CASQWRGETQYF. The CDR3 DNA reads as TGTGCCAGCCAATGGAGGGGCGAGACCCAGTACTTC.

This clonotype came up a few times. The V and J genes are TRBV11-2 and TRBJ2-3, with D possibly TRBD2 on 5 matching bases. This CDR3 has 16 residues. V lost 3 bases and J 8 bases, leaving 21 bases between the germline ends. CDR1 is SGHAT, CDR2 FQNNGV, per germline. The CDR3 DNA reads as TGTGCCAGCAGCTTTAAGGGTGGGCTAGCATCAGGTACGCAGTATTTT. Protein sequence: CASSFKGGLASGTQYF.

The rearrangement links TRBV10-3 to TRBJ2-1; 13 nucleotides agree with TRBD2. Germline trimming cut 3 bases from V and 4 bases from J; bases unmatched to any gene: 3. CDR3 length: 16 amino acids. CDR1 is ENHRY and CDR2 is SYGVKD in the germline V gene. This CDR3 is CAISDGTSGIYNEQFF. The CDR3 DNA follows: TGTGCCATCAGTGACGGGACTAGCGGGATTTACAATGAGCAGTTCTTC.